This entry lists 6 T cell receptor beta chains sequenced from one sample in a study of immune evolution from preneoplasia to lung adenocarcinoma (dated by TCRdb to about 2021). The library was prepared using the immunoSEQ multiplex PCR assay. Entries here come from immuneACCESS through TCRdb and include only in-frame sequences with V and J called. Some clones fail to appear in such tables; in the studies checked, an unresolved V gene covers under half of the shortfall, and the cause of the remainder is unknown. A total of about 9,400 clones appear in this sample, around 91% of them only once. The ten largest clones capture under 2.5% of the sample. The source material was FFPE invasive lung adenocarcinoma tissue. The sample's cell subset or site label, decoded: frankly invasive lung adenocarcinoma (ADC). Receptors originate from a person aged 65 to 79 with invasive lung adenocarcinoma.

The chain combines TRBV5-6 with TRBJ1-5; D gene uncertain. Germline V CDR1 and CDR2: SGHDT, YYEEEE. V was trimmed by 0 bases and J by 6 bases, leaving 4 bases between them. The CDR3 extends over 12 amino acids. CDR3 loop: CASSLGAQPQHF. CDR3 in DNA: TGTGCCAGCAGCTTGGGCGCTCAGCCCCAGCATTTT.

The chain combines TRBV20-1 with TRBJ2-7; no reliable D call. V lost 6 bases and J 2 bases, leaving 5 bases between the germline ends. Looked up from germline, CDR1 is DFQATT and CDR2 is SNEGSKA (reference sequence). CDR3 length: 10 amino acids. CDR3 protein: CSAHPYEQYF. DNA for the CDR3: TGCAGTGCCCACCCCTACGAGCAGTACTTC.

The rearrangement links TRBV6-1 to TRBJ2-7, with 8 bases that match TRBD1. Germline V gene data show CDR1 as MNHNS and CDR2 as SASEGT. This CDR3 comprises 14 residues. The V and J ends lost 5 bases and 0 bases, in that order; junction bases with no gene match: 3. As DNA, the CDR3 is TGTGCCAGCAGTCTCACAGGGGGCTCCTACGAGCAGTACTTC. Protein sequence: CASSLTGGSYEQYF.

This chain links TRBV7-9 with TRBJ2-1, with a tentative D call TRBD2 (6 bases). The germline V gene has CDR1 SEHNR and CDR2 FQNEAQ (reference sequence). V gave up 0 bases and J gave up 9 bases, with 9 bases separating them. This CDR3 is 13 amino acids long. The CDR3 DNA reads as TGTGCCAGCAGCTTAGCGGGGGAGGTTGAGCAGTTCTTC. Translation gives CASSLAGEVEQFF.

This chain connects TRBV28 to TRBJ2-3, with TRBD2 matching 7 bases. Germline assignment: CDR1 MDHEN and CDR2 SYDVKM. The J segment lost 4 bases and the V segment lost 10 bases, leaving 8 bases of the junction unmatched. The length of the CDR3 is 13 residues. CDR3 coding DNA: TGTGCCACCAAAGCGGGAATAGCAGATACGCAGTATTTT. It translates to CATKAGIADTQYF.

Only one count was recorded for this clone. The rearrangement uses TRBV18 and TRBJ2-1, with TRBD2 as a possible D gene (5 bases). The CDR3 extends over 13 amino acids. Germline lookup yields CDR1 KGHSH and CDR2 LQKENI. Trimming stripped 6 bases from V and 8 bases from J, with 14 bases between. CDR3 DNA: TGTGCCAGCTCCCGGCTAGCCCTCGATGAGCAGTTCTTC. Translation: CASSRLALDEQFF.